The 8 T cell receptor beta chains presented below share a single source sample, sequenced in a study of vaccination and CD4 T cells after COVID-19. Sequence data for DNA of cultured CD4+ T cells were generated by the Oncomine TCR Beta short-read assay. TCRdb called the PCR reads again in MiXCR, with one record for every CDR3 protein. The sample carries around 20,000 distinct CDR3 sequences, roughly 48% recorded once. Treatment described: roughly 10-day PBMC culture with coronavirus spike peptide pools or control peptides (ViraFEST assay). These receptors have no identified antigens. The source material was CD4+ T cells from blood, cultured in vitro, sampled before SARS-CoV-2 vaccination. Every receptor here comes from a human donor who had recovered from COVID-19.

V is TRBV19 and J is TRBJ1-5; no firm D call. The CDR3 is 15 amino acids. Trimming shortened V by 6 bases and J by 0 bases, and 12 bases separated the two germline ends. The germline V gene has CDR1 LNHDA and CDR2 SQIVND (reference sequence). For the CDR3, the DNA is TGTGCCAGTAGGAGCAACGGGGATAGCAATCAGCCCCAGCATTTT. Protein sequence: CASRSNGDSNQPQHF. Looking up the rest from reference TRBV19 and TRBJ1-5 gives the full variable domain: DGGITQSPKYLFRKEGQNVTLSCEQNLNHDAMYWYRQDPGQGLRLIYYSQIVNDFQKGDIAEGYSVSREKKESFPLTVTSAQKNPTAFYLCASRSNGDSNQPQHFGDGTRLSIL.

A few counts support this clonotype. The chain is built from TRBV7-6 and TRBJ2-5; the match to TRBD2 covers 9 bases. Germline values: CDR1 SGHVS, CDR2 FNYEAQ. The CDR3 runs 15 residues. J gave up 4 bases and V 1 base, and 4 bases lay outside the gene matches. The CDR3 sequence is CASSLGLLAGETQYF. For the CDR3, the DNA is TGTGCCAGCAGCTTAGGACTACTAGCGGGAGAGACCCAGTACTTC.

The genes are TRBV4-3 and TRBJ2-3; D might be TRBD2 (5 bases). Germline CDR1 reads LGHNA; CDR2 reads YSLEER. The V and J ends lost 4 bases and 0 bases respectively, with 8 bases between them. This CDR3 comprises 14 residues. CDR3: CASSPRTSTDTQYF. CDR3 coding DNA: TGCGCCAGCAGCCCCCGGACTAGCACAGATACGCAGTATTTT.

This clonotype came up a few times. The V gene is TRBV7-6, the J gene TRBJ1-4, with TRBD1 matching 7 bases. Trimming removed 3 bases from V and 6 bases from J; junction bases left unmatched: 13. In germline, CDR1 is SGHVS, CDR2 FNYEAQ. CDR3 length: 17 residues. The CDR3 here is CASSLAGNKGADEKLFF. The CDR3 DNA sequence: TGTGCCAGCAGCTTGGCGGGAAACAAGGGGGCGGATGAAAAACTGTTTTTT.

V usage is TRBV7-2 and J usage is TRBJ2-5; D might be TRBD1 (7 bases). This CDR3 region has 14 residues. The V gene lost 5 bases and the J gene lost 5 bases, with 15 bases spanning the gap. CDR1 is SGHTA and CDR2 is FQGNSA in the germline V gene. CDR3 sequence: CASSQGGGGETQYF. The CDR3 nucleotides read TGTGCCAGCAGCCAGGGGGGCGGTGGGGAGACCCAGTACTTC. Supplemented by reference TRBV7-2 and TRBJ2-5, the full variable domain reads GAGVSQSPSNKVTEKGKDVELRCDPISGHTALYWYRQSLGQGLEFLIYFQGNSAPDKSGLPSDRFSAERTGGSVSTLTIQRTQQEDSAVYLCASSQGGGGETQYFGPGTRLLVL.

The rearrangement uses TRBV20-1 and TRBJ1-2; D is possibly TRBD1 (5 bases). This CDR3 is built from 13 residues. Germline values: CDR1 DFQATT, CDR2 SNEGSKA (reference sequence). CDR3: CSVSSRGARGYTF. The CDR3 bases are TGCAGCGTTTCATCCAGAGGGGCACGGGGCTACACCTTC.

CDR3 nucleotides: TGTGCCAGCAGTCCACCGGACAGGGCGGCTTTCTTT. Its translation: CASSPPDRAAFF. The rearrangement joins TRBV28 to TRBJ1-1; 8 bases agree with TRBD1. CDR3 size: 12 residues. Germline V gene sequence: CDR1 MDHEN, CDR2 SYDVKM. V shed 5 bases and J 11 bases; nucleotides not matched to a gene: 7.

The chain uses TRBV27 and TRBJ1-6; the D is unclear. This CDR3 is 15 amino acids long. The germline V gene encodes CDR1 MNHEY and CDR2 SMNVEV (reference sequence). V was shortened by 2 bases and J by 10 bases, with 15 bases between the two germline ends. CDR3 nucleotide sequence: TGTGCCAGCAGTTTAAGATTCGGGGTGGGCTCACCCCTCCACTTT. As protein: CASSLRFGVGSPLHF.